This entry lists 2 T cell receptor beta chains sequenced from one sample in a study of beta chain features in type 1 diabetes. The whole isolated RNA underwent reverse transcription, so sequencing captured expressed TCRB transcripts. This table comes from immunoSEQ multiplex PCR, and its TCRdb copy is limited to in-frame clones, with some not included. The table lists roughly 370,000 clones, roughly 14% of them singletons. Source material: naive CD4+ T cells from blood. These receptors were obtained from a man aged 25-45 years in good health.

The rearrangement links TRBV4-1 to TRBJ1-1; a weak D match, TRBD1 (6 bases). V lost 4 bases and J lost 7, with 19 bases in between. There are 15 residues in the CDR3. Germline CDR1 MGHRA, CDR2 YSYEKL. The CDR3 nucleotides read TGCGCCAGCAGCCCAAACCAACAGGGTACGCATGAAGCTTTCTTT. As protein: CASSPNQQGTHEAFF.

The chain employs TRBV30 and TRBJ2-1; tentatively, D is TRBD2 (5 bases). Trimming pared 8 bases from V and 4 bases from J, leaving 15 bases between. CDR1 GTSNPN and CDR2 SVGIG come from the germline V gene (reference sequence). The CDR3 spans 13 residues. The CDR3 sequence is CAVGLASYNEQFF. Here the CDR3 DNA reads TGTGCCGTTGGGCTAGCTTCATACAATGAGCAGTTCTTC.